This T cell receptor (beta chain) was captured by sequencing in a study of blood T cell repertoires in COVID-19. The method was immunoSEQ multiplex PCR; TCRdb's version includes in-frame clones alone and lacks a portion of them. The data contain approximately 74,000 clones, around 88% of them singletons. The sequence was collected from a woman older than 75 with active or convalescent COVID-19. The sample consisted of peripheral blood.

In nucleotides, the CDR3 is TGTGCCACCAGTGATCGGACAGGGGGCTCCTACAATGAGCAGTTCTTC. As protein: CATSDRTGGSYNEQFF. This chain uses TRBV24-1 with TRBJ2-1, with 10 positions matching TRBD1. With 3 bases clipped from V and 0 bases from J, the junction kept 1 base outside the gene matches. CDR3 length: 16 amino acids. Germline-derived CDR1 and CDR2 are KGHDR and SFDVKD.